This T cell receptor (beta chain) originates from a study of blood T cell repertoires in COVID-19. Original processing notes: Estimation of nucleated cell counts relied on the amplification of reference gene primers. Profiling relied on immunoSEQ multiplex PCR, and the TCRdb table lists in-frame clones only, not all of them. V and J calls and clone size follow that table, whereas D and trimming were derived from the DNA. The table includes about 120,000 clones, around 74% detected once. Ten or more counts support this clone. CDR3 length: 15 amino acids. CDR1 LGHNA and CDR2 YNFKEQ come from the germline V gene. Between the trimmed V and J ends, which lost 0 bases and 9 bases, there was a span of 12 bases.

This receptor was obtained from a man between 60 and 70 years old with acute or convalescent COVID-19. The sequenced sample was peripheral blood. The chain combines TRBV4-2 with TRBJ1-6, with a possible D match to TRBD1 (5 bases). CDR3 nucleotide sequence: TGTGCCAGCAGCCAAGAAGCTGGGCAGGGTTCACCCCTCCACTTT. It encodes CASSQEAGQGSPLHF.